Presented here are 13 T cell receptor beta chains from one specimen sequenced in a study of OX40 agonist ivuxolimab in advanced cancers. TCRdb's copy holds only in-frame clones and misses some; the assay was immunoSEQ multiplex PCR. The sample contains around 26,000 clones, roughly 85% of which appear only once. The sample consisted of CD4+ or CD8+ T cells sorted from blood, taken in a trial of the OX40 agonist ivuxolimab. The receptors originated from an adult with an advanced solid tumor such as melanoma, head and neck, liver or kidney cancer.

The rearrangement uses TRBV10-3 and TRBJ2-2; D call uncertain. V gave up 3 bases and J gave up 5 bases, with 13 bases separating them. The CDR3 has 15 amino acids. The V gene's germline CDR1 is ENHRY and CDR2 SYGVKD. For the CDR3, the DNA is TGTGCCATCAGTGATAATAGGGCCCCGACCGGGGAGCTGTTTTTT. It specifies CAISDNRAPTGELFF.

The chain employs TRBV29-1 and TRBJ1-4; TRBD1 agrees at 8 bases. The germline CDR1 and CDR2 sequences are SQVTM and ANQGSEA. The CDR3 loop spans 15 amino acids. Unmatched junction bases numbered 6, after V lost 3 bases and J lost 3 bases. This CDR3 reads CSVETGEWANEKLFF. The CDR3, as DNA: TGCAGCGTTGAGACAGGGGAGTGGGCTAATGAAAAACTGTTTTTT.

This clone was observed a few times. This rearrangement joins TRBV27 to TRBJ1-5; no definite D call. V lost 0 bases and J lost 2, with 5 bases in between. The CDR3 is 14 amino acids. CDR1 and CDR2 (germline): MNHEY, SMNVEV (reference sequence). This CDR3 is CASSLSTGNQPQHF. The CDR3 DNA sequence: TGTGCCAGCAGTTTATCAACAGGCAATCAGCCCCAGCATTTT.

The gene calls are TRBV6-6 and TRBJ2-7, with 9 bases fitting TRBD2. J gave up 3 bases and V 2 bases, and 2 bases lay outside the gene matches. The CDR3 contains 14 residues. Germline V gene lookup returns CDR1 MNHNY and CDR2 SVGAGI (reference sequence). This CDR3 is CASSYIAGDYEQYF. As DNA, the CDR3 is TGTGCCAGCAGTTACATAGCGGGGGACTACGAGCAGTACTTC.

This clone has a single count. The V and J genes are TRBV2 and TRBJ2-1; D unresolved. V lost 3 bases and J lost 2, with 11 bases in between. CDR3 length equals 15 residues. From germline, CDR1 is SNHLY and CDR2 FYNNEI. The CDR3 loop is CASSDDVPPYNEQFF. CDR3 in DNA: TGTGCCAGCAGTGACGATGTTCCCCCCTACAATGAGCAGTTCTTC.

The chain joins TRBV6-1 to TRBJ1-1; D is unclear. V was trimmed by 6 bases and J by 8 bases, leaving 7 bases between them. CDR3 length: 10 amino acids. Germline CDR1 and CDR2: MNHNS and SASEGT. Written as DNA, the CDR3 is TGTGCCAGCAGGGAACAAGAAGCTTTCTTT. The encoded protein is CASREQEAFF.

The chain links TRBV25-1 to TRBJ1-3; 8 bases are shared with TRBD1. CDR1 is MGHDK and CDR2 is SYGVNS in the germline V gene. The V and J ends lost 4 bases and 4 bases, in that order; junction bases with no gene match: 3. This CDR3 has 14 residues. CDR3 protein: CASSGRQGGNTIYF. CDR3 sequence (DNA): TGTGCCAGCAGTGGCCGACAGGGGGGAAACACCATATATTTT.

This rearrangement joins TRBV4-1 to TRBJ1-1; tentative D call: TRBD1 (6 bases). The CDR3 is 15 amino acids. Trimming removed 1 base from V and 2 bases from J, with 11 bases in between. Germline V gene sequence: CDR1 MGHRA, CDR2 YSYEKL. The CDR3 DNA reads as TGCGCCAGCAGCCAAGTGGGGGCTGTTAACACTGAAGCTTTCTTT. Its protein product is CASSQVGAVNTEAFF.

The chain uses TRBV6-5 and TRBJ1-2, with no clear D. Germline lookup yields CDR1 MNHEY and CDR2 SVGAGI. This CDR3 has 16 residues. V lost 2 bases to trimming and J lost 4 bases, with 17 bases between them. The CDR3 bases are TGTGCCAGCAGTTACGGGCGACCTACCCTTAGCTATGGCTACACCTTC. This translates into CASSYGRPTLSYGYTF.

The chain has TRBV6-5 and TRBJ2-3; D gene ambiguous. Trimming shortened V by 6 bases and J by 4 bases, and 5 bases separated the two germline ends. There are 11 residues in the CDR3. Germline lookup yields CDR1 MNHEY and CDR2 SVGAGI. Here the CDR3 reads CASSHSDTQYF. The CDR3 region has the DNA TGTGCCAGCAGCCATTCAGATACGCAGTATTTT.

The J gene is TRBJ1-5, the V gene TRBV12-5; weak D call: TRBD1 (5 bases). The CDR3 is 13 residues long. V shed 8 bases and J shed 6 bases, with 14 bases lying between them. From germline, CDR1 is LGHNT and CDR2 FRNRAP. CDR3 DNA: TGTGCTAGTTCTGAAGGGGTATTTCAGCCCCAGCATTTT. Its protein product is CASSEGVFQPQHF.

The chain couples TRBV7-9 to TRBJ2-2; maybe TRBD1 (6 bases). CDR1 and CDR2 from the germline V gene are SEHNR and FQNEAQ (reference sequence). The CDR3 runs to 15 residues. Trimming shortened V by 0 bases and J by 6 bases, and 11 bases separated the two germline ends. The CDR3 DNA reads TGTGCCAGCAGCTTAGCACGTGGGGGCGCCGGGGAGCTGTTTTTT. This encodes CASSLARGGAGELFF.

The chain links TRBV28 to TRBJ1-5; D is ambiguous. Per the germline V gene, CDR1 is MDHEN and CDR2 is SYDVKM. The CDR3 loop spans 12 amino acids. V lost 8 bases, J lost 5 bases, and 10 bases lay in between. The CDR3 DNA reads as TGTGCCAGCGTCGGCGATGATCAGCCCCAGCATTTT. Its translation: CASVGDDQPQHF. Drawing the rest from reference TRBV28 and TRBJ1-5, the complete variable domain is DVKVTQSSRYLVKRTGEKVFLECVQDMDHENMFWYRQDPGLGLRLIYFSYDVKMKEKGDIPEGYSVSREKKERFSLILESASTNQTSMYLCASVGDDQPQHFGDGTRLSIL.